One and the same sample provided the 22 T cell receptor beta chains below, sequenced in a study of shared clonotypes between healthy human individuals. Repertoires were generated with immunoSEQ multiplex PCR, while TCRdb's copy carries only in-frame clones and drops some. Of about 2.3 million clones in the sample, around 90% were seen once. The sample comprised naive CD4+ T cells from PBMCs. Subset specified: CD45RA+ positively selected. These receptors came from a man aged 18 to 30 in good health. Some clones in this sample may be carry-over from other donors' samples.

The chain uses TRBV5-1 and TRBJ2-1; 12 bases align to TRBD2. Unmatched junction bases numbered 13, after V lost 4 bases and J lost 5 bases. Germline CDR1 reads SGHRS; CDR2 reads YFSETQ. CDR3 size: 18 residues. The CDR3 sequence is CASSPTRTSGKLDNEQFF. The CDR3 DNA follows: TGCGCCAGCAGCCCGACCCGGACTAGCGGGAAATTGGACAATGAGCAGTTCTTC.

This sequence joins TRBV7-3 and TRBJ2-3; maybe TRBD1 (6 bases). V lost 5 bases and J lost 6, with 18 bases in between. The CDR3 sequence is 15 residues long. Germline V CDR1 and CDR2: SGHTA, FQGTGA. The CDR3, as DNA: TGTGCCAGCAGCACCTTCAGGGGCGATCTTGATACGCAGTATTTT. Translating it yields CASSTFRGDLDTQYF. Full variable domain (remainder filled in from reference TRBV7-3 and TRBJ2-3): GAGVSQTPSNKVTEKGKYVELRCDPISGHTALYWYRQSLGQGPEFLIYFQGTGAADDSGLPNDRFFAVRPEGSVSTLKIQRTERGDSAVYLCASSTFRGDLDTQYFGPGTRLTVL.

The chain uses TRBV6-5 and TRBJ1-4; D is unclear. Germline loops: CDR1 MNHEY, CDR2 SVGAGI. CDR3 size: 14 residues. V lost 7 bases and J lost 8, with 17 bases in between. The CDR3 spells CASTAYGVGEKLFF. CDR3 in DNA: TGTGCCAGCACCGCTTACGGGGTAGGAGAAAAACTGTTTTTT.

This clone came up a few times. Additional DNA sequences in this sample encode the identical CDR3. The chain recombines TRBV5-1 with TRBJ2-5; the D is unclear. The germline V gene has CDR1 SGHRS and CDR2 YFSETQ. CDR3 length equals 11 residues. V lost 1 base and J lost 5, with 3 bases in between. In DNA, the CDR3 is TGCGCCAGCAGCTTGTCGGAGACCCAGTACTTC. Protein product: CASSLSETQYF.

Worth noting for this clone: The sample has other DNA sequences that encode this CDR3 too. V gene TRBV19 combines with J gene TRBJ2-3, with 10 bases fitting TRBD2. CDR1 and CDR2 from the germline V gene are LNHDA and SQIVND (reference sequence). V lost 5 bases to trimming and J lost 1 base; unmatched junction nucleotides: 0. This CDR3 spans 14 amino acids. DNA of the CDR3: TGTGCCAGTAGTGGGACTAGCGGCACAGATACGCAGTATTTT. Translating gives CASSGTSGTDTQYF.

The genes are TRBV18 and TRBJ1-3; 8 bases match TRBD1. Germline values: CDR1 KGHSH, CDR2 LQKENI. This CDR3 has 17 residues. V gave up 2 bases and J gave up 0 bases; unmatched junction bases: 6. The chain's CDR3 is CASSPRDRLNSGNTIYF. The CDR3, as DNA: TGTGCCAGCTCACCAAGGGACAGGTTAAACTCTGGAAACACCATATATTTT.

The J gene is TRBJ1-2, the V gene TRBV29-1, with D possibly matching TRBD1 (5 bases). The V end was cut by 6 bases, the J end by 5 bases, with 16 bases between. The CDR3 is 13 residues long. The germline V gene encodes CDR1 SQVTM and CDR2 ANQGSEA. The DNA of the CDR3 is TGCAGCGTAACCTTGAGGGGCGATTATGGCTACACCTTC. Its translation: CSVTLRGDYGYTF.

The CDR3 here is CASRPGGSVYEQYF. CDR3 bases: TGTGCCAGCAGACCTGGTGGGTCAGTCTACGAGCAGTACTTC. The chain employs TRBV6-5 and TRBJ2-7, with D uncertain. The CDR3 covers 14 residues. Trimming shortened V by 6 bases and J by 3 bases, and 15 bases separated the two germline ends. CDR1 MNHEY and CDR2 SVGAGI come from the germline V gene.

V and J are TRBV11-3 and TRBJ2-7; either TRBD1 or TRBD2 may supply D (5 bases each). Germline lookup yields CDR1 SGHNT and CDR2 YENEEA. This CDR3 has 14 amino acids. Trimming pared 3 bases from V and 9 bases from J, leaving 18 bases between. CDR3 residues: CASSLGPGASGQYF. CDR3 in DNA: TGTGCCAGCAGCTTGGGCCCCGGGGCCTCAGGGCAGTACTTC.

The V call is TRBV2, the J call TRBJ2-5; no reliable D call. V was trimmed by 1 base and J by 2 bases, leaving 8 bases between them. CDR3 size: 14 residues. From germline, CDR1 is SNHLY and CDR2 FYNNEI. The CDR3 reads CASSEVLRQETQYF. In DNA, the CDR3 is TGTGCCAGCAGTGAAGTGCTCAGACAAGAGACCCAGTACTTC.

J is TRBJ2-3 and V is TRBV7-3; D not resolved. V was shortened by 1 base and J by 6 bases, with 5 bases between the two germline ends. The germline V gene encodes CDR1 SGHTA and CDR2 FQGTGA. This CDR3 contains 12 residues. The CDR3 protein is CASSLSIDTQYF. CDR3 DNA sequence: TGTGCCAGCAGCTTAAGTATCGATACGCAGTATTTT.

The V call is TRBV6-6, the J call TRBJ2-3; D not certain. CDR3 size: 13 residues. V shed 4 bases and J shed 8 bases, with 13 bases lying between them. Germline V gene sequence: CDR1 MNHNY, CDR2 SVGAGI (reference sequence). CDR3 residues: CASSFNTLGTQYF. In DNA, the CDR3 is TGTGCCAGCAGTTTTAACACCCTTGGTACGCAGTATTTT.

This clone was seen a single time. The V gene is TRBV5-3, the J gene TRBJ2-6, with TRBD1 matching 7 bases. TRBV5-3 counts as an open reading frame of uncertain function. V dropped 0 bases and J dropped 0; count of bases not matched to a gene: 3. The length of the CDR3 is 17 residues. The CDR3 loop is CARSLGQGHSGANVLTF. Written as DNA, the CDR3 is TGTGCCAGAAGCTTGGGACAGGGCCACTCTGGGGCCAACGTCCTGACTTTC.

The rearrangement uses TRBV2 and TRBJ2-7; perhaps TRBD2 as D (6 bases). Per the germline V gene, CDR1 is SNHLY and CDR2 is FYNNEI. The CDR3 runs to 13 residues. The V and J ends lost 8 bases and 0 bases respectively, with 11 bases between them. CDR3 residues: CASGRFSSYEQYF. The CDR3 DNA is TGTGCCAGCGGGAGGTTCAGCTCCTACGAGCAGTACTTC.

The chain uses TRBV7-9 and TRBJ1-4, with unresolved D. Trimming left V 7 bases short and J 4 bases short, with 16 bases between. The germline gives CDR1 SEHNR, CDR2 FQNEAQ (reference sequence). CDR3 length equals 15 residues. The DNA of the CDR3 is TGTGCCAGCATAGGTCACGGCAGGTATAATGAAAAACTGTTTTTT. Translated: CASIGHGRYNEKLFF.

The chain joins TRBV5-1 to TRBJ1-4; TRBD1 agrees at 8 bases. Trimming removed 0 bases from V and 6 bases from J; junction bases left unmatched: 1. CDR3 length equals 14 residues. Germline CDR1 SGHRS, CDR2 YFSETQ. CDR3 sequence (DNA): TGCGCCAGCAGCTTGGTACAGGGGGATGAAAAACTGTTTTTT. This translates into CASSLVQGDEKLFF.

The rearrangement links TRBV7-9 to TRBJ2-7, with D unclear. V lost 4 bases, J lost 1 base, and 17 bases lay in between. CDR1 and CDR2 (germline): SEHNR, FQNEAQ (reference sequence). The CDR3 is 16 residues long. The CDR3 is CASSSQIQTSSYEQYF. The CDR3 DNA reads TGTGCCAGCAGCTCCCAGATCCAGACCTCATCCTACGAGCAGTACTTC. Using reference TRBV7-9 and TRBJ2-7 for the parts outside the CDR3, the full variable domain is DTGVSQNPRHKITKRGQNVTFRCDPISEHNRLYWYRQTLGQGPEFLTYFQNEAQLEKSRLLSDRFSAERPKGSFSTLEIQRTEQGDSAMYLCASSSQIQTSSYEQYFGPGTRLTVT.

The chain uses TRBV6-5 and TRBJ2-7; D might be TRBD2 (7 bases). Germline-derived CDR1 and CDR2 are MNHEY and SVGAGI. V gave up 2 bases and J gave up 0 bases, with 8 bases separating them. This CDR3 has 14 residues. CDR3 residues: CASSYRGASYEQYF. In DNA form, the CDR3 reads TGTGCCAGCAGTTACCGGGGGGCCTCCTACGAGCAGTACTTC.

This clone was detected a few times. The V and J genes are TRBV10-3 and TRBJ1-5; D might be TRBD1 (6 bases). Germline V lookup: CDR1 ENHRY, CDR2 SYGVKD. The CDR3 extends over 13 amino acids. The V end was cut by 2 bases, the J end by 11 bases, with 13 bases between. This chain's CDR3 is CAISEVQGWSQHF. Written as DNA, the CDR3 is TGTGCCATCAGTGAGGTACAGGGTTGGTCCCAGCATTTT.

The chain has TRBV29-1 and TRBJ1-3; TRBD1 might be the D (6 bases). The germline CDR1 and CDR2 sequences are SQVTM and ANQGSEA. This CDR3 is 13 amino acids long. The V end was cut by 7 bases, the J end by 2 bases, with 12 bases between. CDR3 in DNA: TGCAGCGCAGATACAGGGACTGGAAACACCATATATTTT. Its protein is CSADTGTGNTIYF.

The rearrangement joins TRBV9 to TRBJ2-3, with D maybe TRBD1 (5 bases). Germline lookup yields CDR1 SGDLS and CDR2 YYNGEE. The CDR3 has 11 amino acids. DNA of the CDR3: TGTGCGACAGAAAGGATAGATACGCAGTATTTT. Protein product: CATERIDTQYF.

V is TRBV2 and J is TRBJ2-1; no definite D call. CDR3 length: 12 amino acids. V lost 4 bases, J lost 12 bases, and 13 bases lay in between. In germline, CDR1 is SNHLY, CDR2 FYNNEI. The CDR3 bases are TGTGCCAGCAGTGGCCGTGGATCTGGGCAGTTCTTC. It specifies CASSGRGSGQFF.